The rows below give T cell receptor beta chains drawn from one sample of a study of T cell responses to AZD1222 COVID-19 vaccine. Here immunoSEQ multiplex PCR was the method, and the copy in TCRdb shows in-frame clones only, minus some. The sample has about 78,000 clones, roughly 87% seen once. Sample: peripheral blood, taken on day 0 of AZD1222 vaccination. These TCRs come from an adult in good health. Both conserved end residues are part of each CDR3. A D gene is named only where the DNA matches it firmly. Size is omitted from some rows. Given values are once, few, many or a class for expanded clones.

j_call	clone_size	v_call	d_call	cdr3_nt	cdr3_aa
TRBJ1-1	-	TRBV7-6	-	TGTGCCAGCAGCTCCCGGTACAGGAAATTAAACACTGAAGCTTTCTTT	CASSSRYRKLNTEAFF
TRBJ2-7	-	TRBV28	TRBD2	TGTGCCAGCCGTTCGCGGGCTAGCGGGAGTTACGAGCAGTACTTC	CASRSRASGSYEQYF
TRBJ1-2	few	TRBV7-2	-	TGTGCCAGCAGCTTTGTAGGCCTTAGAGACTACACCTTC	CASSFVGLRDYTF
TRBJ1-1	-	TRBV9	TRBD1	TGTGCCAGCAGCGTAGCCCTTACGACAGGGCCCATGAACACTGAAGCTTTCTTT	CASSVALTTGPMNTEAFF
TRBJ2-7	-	TRBV5-6	-	TGTGCCAGCAGCCCTAAGGGCGGAGCCTACGAGCAGTACTTC	CASSPKGGAYEQYF
TRBJ1-1	few	TRBV20-1	-	TGCAGTGCTAGTGTCTCGGGTAGGACTGAAGCTTTCTTT	CSASVSGRTEAFF
TRBJ2-5	-	TRBV9	-	TGTGCCAGCAGCTCCCCCCCGACCGGCGCCCAGTACTTC	CASSSPPTGAQYF
TRBJ1-1	once	TRBV7-9	-	TGTGCCAGCAGCTTAGAGGTCTATACAGTGAACACTGAAGCTTTCTTT	CASSLEVYTVNTEAFF
TRBJ2-5	-	TRBV12-3/TRBV12-4	-	TGTGCCAGCACCCTGCGGCGACAAGAGACCCAGTACTTC	CASTLRRQETQYF
TRBJ2-3	-	TRBV9	TRBD2	TGTGCCAGTAGCGGGAGGCCGCCGGATACGCAGTATTTT	CASSGRPPDTQYF
TRBJ2-7	-	TRBV11-1	-	TGTGCCAGCAGCCCTGAAGCCGGGACGAGGGACGAGCAGTACTTC	CASSPEAGTRDEQYF
TRBJ1-1	-	TRBV19	TRBD1	TGTGCCAGTAGTAAGAGGGGGCCGGGCACTGAAGCTTTCTTT	CASSKRGPGTEAFF
TRBJ2-1	-	TRBV19	-	TGTGCCAGTAGCATCGGGGGTCGGCCCGCCAATGAGCAGTTCTTC	CASSIGGRPANEQFF
TRBJ1-5	-	TRBV27	-	TGTGCCAGCAGTTTGGGTGGGAGTTACAATCAGCCCCAGCATTTT	CASSLGGSYNQPQHF
TRBJ2-1	few	TRBV5-6	-	TGTGCCAGCAGCTTAGAGGGCCCCGGGGAGCAGTTCTTC	CASSLEGPGEQFF
TRBJ2-2	-	TRBV28	TRBD1	TGTGCCAGCACCCCGGACAGGGGGCGTCACACCGGGGAGCTGTTTTTT	CASTPDRGRHTGELFF
TRBJ2-5	-	TRBV21-1	-	TGTGCCAGCAGCATAGTCCGCGTGCGGGAGACCCAGTACTTC	CASSIVRVRETQYF
TRBJ2-7	few	TRBV5-4	-	TGTGCCAGCAGCCCGAAGGGACCGGGGGACGAGCAGTACTTC	CASSPKGPGDEQYF
TRBJ1-2	-	TRBV3-1/TRBV3-2	-	TGTGCCAGCAGCCAACAGGGGCCCCGAGGGGGCTACACCTTC	CASSQQGPRGGYTF
TRBJ1-1	-	TRBV19	-	TGTGCCAGTAGTACCATGGCGGCCACTGAAGCTTTCTTT	CASSTMAATEAFF
TRBJ2-3	-	TRBV5-1	TRBD2	TGCGCCAGCAGCTTACAACTGAGCGGGAGAGGCGGCACAGATACGCAGTATTTT	CASSLQLSGRGGTDTQYF
TRBJ1-5	-	TRBV7-8	-	TGTGCCAGCAGCTCCCGCCCTTCCCATCAGCCCCAGCATTTT	CASSSRPSHQPQHF
TRBJ1-2	-	TRBV12-5	-	TGTGCTAGTGGCAATACAGCACAGGGAGACTATGGCTACACCTTC	CASGNTAQGDYGYTF
TRBJ2-7	-	TRBV27	TRBD2	TGTGCCAGCAGCCCACTAGCGGGAGCTTCGGGCGAGCAGTACTTC	CASSPLAGASGEQYF
TRBJ1-1	-	TRBV27	-	TGTGCCAGCAGTTTGGGGGGGCGGGGTGGCACTGAAGCTTTCTTT	CASSLGGRGGTEAFF
TRBJ1-3	-	TRBV14	-	TGTGCCAGCAGCCTGGCCTCTGGAAACACCATATATTTT	CASSLASGNTIYF
TRBJ2-5	-	TRBV6-2/TRBV6-3	-	TGTGCCAGCAGTTACTGGGGGACGTACCAAGAGACCCAGTACTTC	CASSYWGTYQETQYF
TRBJ2-1	-	TRBV20-1	-	TGCAGTGCTAGTAGCTCCTACAATGAGCAGTTCTTC	CSASSSYNEQFF
TRBJ2-1	-	TRBV27	TRBD2	TGTGCCAGCAGTTTAACTAGCGGGAGGTTTGGCAATGAGCAGTTCTTC	CASSLTSGRFGNEQFF
TRBJ2-2	-	TRBV9	-	TGTGCCAGCAGCGTAGCCCATACGAACACCGGGGAGCTGTTTTTT	CASSVAHTNTGELFF
TRBJ2-7	-	TRBV5-6	-	TGTGCCAGCAGCTTGTGGTCCGGGTACACAAATTCTCCCTACGAGCAGTACTTC	CASSLWSGYTNSPYEQYF
TRBJ1-1	-	TRBV12-3/TRBV12-4	-	TGTGCCAGCAGTTTACAAGTGAACACTGAAGCTTTCTTT	CASSLQVNTEAFF
TRBJ2-2	-	TRBV7-6	-	TGTGCCAGCAGCTTATTTAGTGGGGCCGGGGAGCTGTTTTTT	CASSLFSGAGELFF
TRBJ2-3	once	TRBV5-1	-	TGCGCCAGCAGCTTGGGCCCCCCGGATACGCAGTATTTT	CASSLGPPDTQYF
TRBJ1-1	-	TRBV7-9	-	TGTGCCAGCAGCTTAGATATAGCCATGGGAACTGAAGCTTTCTTT	CASSLDIAMGTEAFF
TRBJ2-2	-	TRBV5-5	TRBD2	TGTGCCAGCTTGGGTCAAGCGGGAGTCGACACCGGGGAGCTGTTTTTT	CASLGQAGVDTGELFF
TRBJ2-5	-	TRBV18	-	TGTGCCAGCTCACCAACCCCGACGGGACGAGAGGAGCCCCAGTACTTC	CASSPTPTGREEPQYF
TRBJ2-2	-	TRBV19	TRBD1	TGTGCCAGTAGTGCCAGGGGGCGTGGGGCCGGGGAGCTGTTTTTT	CASSARGRGAGELFF
TRBJ2-2	-	TRBV3-1/TRBV3-2	-	TGTGCCAGCAGCCAAGACGGATGGACCGGGGAGCTGTTTTTT	CASSQDGWTGELFF
TRBJ1-1	-	TRBV27	-	TGTGCCAGCAGTTTGGGGCGTGAAGCTTTCTTT	CASSLGREAFF
TRBJ2-6	-	TRBV27	TRBD1	TGTGCCAGCAGAAGACAGGGGGTTGAGGCCAACGTCCTGACTTTC	CASRRQGVEANVLTF
TRBJ1-1	once	TRBV15	-	TGTGCCACCAGCAGAGTGGGACCGCGCAGGACTGAAGCTTTCTTT	CATSRVGPRRTEAFF
TRBJ1-5	-	TRBV6-5	TRBD1	TGTGCCAGCAGTTACCCGATTCAGGGGGGAAAGCCCCAGCATTTT	CASSYPIQGGKPQHF
TRBJ2-5	few	TRBV11-3	TRBD2	TGTGCCAGCAGCCCCCAAGCGGGAGTGGGCCAAGAGACCCAGTACTTC	CASSPQAGVGQETQYF
TRBJ2-2	-	TRBV19	-	TGTGCCAGTAGTAGACAGGCCGCGAACACCGGGGAGCTGTTTTTT	CASSRQAANTGELFF
TRBJ2-2	-	TRBV7-3	-	TGTGCCAGCAGCTTAGGAGGGGACCCAGACACCGGGGAGCTGTTTTTT	CASSLGGDPDTGELFF
TRBJ1-2	-	TRBV29-1	-	TGCAGCGTTGTAGGGGAATCATGGTATGGCTACACCTTC	CSVVGESWYGYTF